This T cell receptor (beta chain) originates from a study of blood T cell repertoires in COVID-19. Study-wide context: Samples representing acute and convalescent COVID-19 were sourced from the United States, Italy and Spain.

This clone showed up just once. Other nucleotide sequences from this sample produce the same CDR3. Germline lookup yields CDR1 SGHRS and CDR2 YFSETQ. V was clipped by 1 base and J by 2 bases, with 7 bases between them. This CDR3 region has 14 residues. Original processing notes: How many nucleated cells were present was estimated from reference gene primer amplification. Produced via immunoSEQ multiplex PCR; TCRdb's table is partial and in-frame only. The DNA gave D and trimming, while V, J and clone size come from that table. Of over 200,000 clones listed, approximately 79% were seen once; the top ten hold around 5.1%.

The chain couples TRBV5-1 to TRBJ1-3; tentative D call: TRBD1 (6 bases). This clonotype originated in a human donor in a cohort sampled during active COVID-19. The sequenced material came from peripheral blood. This chain's CDR3 is CASSLQGTGNTIYF. In DNA form, the CDR3 reads TGCGCCAGCAGCTTGCAGGGGACTGGAAACACCATATATTTT.